The present T cell receptor (beta chain) was sequenced within a study of vaccination and CD4 T cells after COVID-19. Overall study: Investigators stimulated cells with overlapping spike peptides drawn from SARS-CoV-2, HCoV-NL63, HCoV-OC43 and HCoV-229E. A CEFX pool, an HIV-1 Nef pool, or else no peptide went into the control cultures.

Oncomine TCR Beta short-read sequencing was applied to DNA from cultured CD4+ T cells. In this case, cultured CD4+ T cells provided the extracted genomic DNA. In TCRdb, the PCR reads were re-called with MiXCR into one record per CDR3 protein. The sample yields 19,000 or so distinct CDR3 sequences, about 80% seen once. Points on this clonotype: Its cognate antigen is unknown.

V gave up 6 bases and J gave up 9 bases, with 18 bases separating them. This CDR3 region has 14 residues. The treatment here: roughly 10-day PBMC culture with coronavirus spike peptide pools or control peptides (ViraFEST assay). Cells received half-medium changes with fresh IL-2 medium on days 3 and 7. The receptor's source is a human donor who received a COVID-19 vaccine. Here the sequenced sample was CD4+ T cells from blood, cultured in vitro, taken after SARS-CoV-2 vaccination. The rearrangement joins TRBV12-3 or TRBV12-4 to TRBJ1-5; D unclear. The CDR3 region is CASSPSIRDSPQHF. CDR3 DNA: TGTGCCAGCAGCCCCTCAATTAGGGATTCGCCCCAGCATTTT.